The 15 T cell receptor beta chains in this list originate from one sample, sequenced in a study of human T cells and chemical hapten exposure. TCRdb re-analysed the RACE reads in MiXCR, keeping a single row per CDR3 protein. The sample lists about 160,000 distinct CDR3 sequences, roughly a quarter seen once, with 2.1% in the top ten. Specified time point: patch test 3, about 24 weeks after DPC sensitization. The treatment was: therapeutic diphenylcyclopropenone sensitization with weekly scalp DPC. The sequencing used whole blood, collected in connection with sensitization to the hapten diphenylcyclopropenone (DPC). The receptors were gathered from a woman in her late teens or twenties with alopecia areata. Some clones in this sample may be carry-over from other donors' samples.

This clonotype was detected only a few times. The chain carries TRBV27 and TRBJ2-1; 10 bases fit TRBD1. The V gene's germline CDR1 is MNHEY and CDR2 SMNVEV (reference sequence). The junction had 14 bases not matched to a gene; V was cut back by 4 bases and J by 8 bases. The CDR3 is 17 amino acids. The CDR3 sequence is CASSSSSGDRGTYEQFF. CDR3 bases: TGTGCCAGCAGTTCTTCTTCCGGGGACAGGGGAACATATGAGCAGTTCTTC.

This clonotype has just a few counts. The rearrangement joins TRBV6-6 to TRBJ1-3; D gene uncertain. Looked up from germline, CDR1 is MNHNY and CDR2 is SVGAGI (reference sequence). V lost 5 bases to trimming and J lost 5 bases, with 7 bases between them. The CDR3 loop spans 12 amino acids. In nucleotides, the CDR3 is TGTGCCAGCAGTCGACCCAGAAACACCATATATTTT. Translating it yields CASSRPRNTIYF.

The chain couples TRBV29-1 to TRBJ1-2, with D uncertain. The V end lost 7 bases, the J end lost 8 bases, and 23 bases lay between the germline ends. This CDR3 has 14 residues. The germline CDR1 and CDR2 sequences are SQVTM and ANQGSEA. The CDR3 is CSALDGSIKEGYTF. DNA of the CDR3: TGCAGCGCCCTGGACGGATCTATAAAGGAGGGCTACACCTTC.

This clonotype was detected a few times. This rearrangement joins TRBV7-2 to TRBJ2-5; the D is unclear. The ends were cut back, 1 base at V and 1 base at J, with 10 bases in the middle. This CDR3 contains 15 residues. From germline, CDR1 is SGHTA and CDR2 FQGNSA. CDR3 residues: CASSLVWGIQETQYF. The CDR3 DNA sequence: TGTGCCAGCAGCTTAGTTTGGGGAATCCAAGAGACCCAGTACTTC.

This chain links TRBV4-3 with TRBJ2-1; 7 bases are shared with TRBD1. This CDR3 is built from 16 residues. Trimming took 0 bases from V and 5 from J; bases not matched to a gene: 7. Germline V lookup: CDR1 LGHNA, CDR2 YSLEER. In DNA form, the CDR3 reads TGCGCCAGCAGCCAAGAAGGGGGCAGGTACGACAATGAGCAGTTCTTC. Residues: CASSQEGGRYDNEQFF.

J is TRBJ1-1 and V is TRBV29-1, with a possible D match to TRBD1 (6 bases). Per germline, CDR1 SQVTM and CDR2 ANQGSEA. The V end lost 3 bases, the J end lost 5 bases, and 16 bases lay between the germline ends. There are 14 residues in the CDR3. CDR3 nucleotide sequence: TGCAGCGTTGATACTACAGGGATGGGTACTGAAGCTTTCTTT. Translating gives CSVDTTGMGTEAFF.

This rearrangement joins TRBV7-6 to TRBJ2-4; D is uncertain. The germline gives CDR1 SGHVS, CDR2 FNYEAQ. This CDR3 spans 17 amino acids. With 0 bases removed from V and 1 base from J, the gap between germline ends came to 13 bases. As DNA, the CDR3 is TGTGCCAGCAGCTTAGCGCCATCAGGCTACGCCAAAAACATTCAGTACTTC. This translates into CASSLAPSGYAKNIQYF. Looking up the rest from reference TRBV7-6 and TRBJ2-4 gives the full variable domain: GAGVSQSPRYKVTKRGQDVALRCDPISGHVSLYWYRQALGQGPEFLTYFNYEAQQDKSGLPNDRFSAERPEGSISTLTIQRTEQRDSAMYRCASSLAPSGYAKNIQYFGAGTRLSVL.

This clonotype was counted a few times. The V gene is TRBV3-1, the J gene TRBJ2-1; D possibly corresponds to TRBD1 (5 bases). V lost 1 base and J lost 7, with 8 bases in between. Germline-derived CDR1 and CDR2 are LGHDT and YNNKEL (reference sequence). CDR3 length: 13 residues. The CDR3 sequence is CASSQGGENEQFF. The CDR3 bases are TGTGCCAGCAGCCAAGGGGGCGAAAATGAGCAGTTCTTC.

This clonotype was observed a few times. The CDR3 bases are TGTGCCAGCAGCCATAGGGACAGGGCCCACGAGCAGTACTTC. Translated: CASSHRDRAHEQYF. The chain has TRBV7-9 and TRBJ2-7, with TRBD1 identical over 9 bases. CDR1 and CDR2 from the germline V gene are SEHNR and FQNEAQ (reference sequence). Germline trimming cut 5 bases from V and 5 bases from J; bases unmatched to any gene: 7. This CDR3 region has 14 residues.

J is TRBJ2-7 and V is TRBV6-5; 7 bases are a match to TRBD1. The J segment lost 4 bases and the V segment lost 6 bases, leaving 6 bases of the junction unmatched. CDR3 size: 13 residues. The germline V gene encodes CDR1 MNHEY and CDR2 SVGAGI. The CDR3 DNA sequence: TGTGCCAGCAGACTAACAGGGGCGTACGAGCAGTACTTC. It codes for CASRLTGAYEQYF.

Many counts were recorded for this clonotype. The J gene is TRBJ1-2, the V gene TRBV29-1; D call uncertain. The V end lost 6 bases, the J end lost 0 bases, and 8 bases lay between the germline ends. The germline gives CDR1 SQVTM, CDR2 ANQGSEA. The CDR3 is made up of 12 amino acids. The CDR3 DNA is TGCAGCGTGACTGACCCTAACTATGGCTACACCTTC. Protein sequence: CSVTDPNYGYTF.

This rearrangement joins TRBV3-1 to TRBJ1-2; D uncertain. Germline V gene data show CDR1 as LGHDT and CDR2 as YNNKEL (reference sequence). Trimming cost V 0 bases and J 0 bases, with 14 bases left between them. The CDR3 totals 17 residues. The CDR3 coding sequence is TGTGCCAGCAGCCAAGAGACACTAGCGGCTGCTAACTATGGCTACACCTTC. It encodes CASSQETLAAANYGYTF.

The rearrangement links TRBV10-3 to TRBJ1-5; tentative D call: TRBD1 (6 bases). The CDR3 totals 15 residues. Germline CDR1 reads ENHRY; CDR2 reads SYGVKD. The V end was cut by 10 bases, the J end by 6 bases, with 22 bases between. The CDR3 bases are TGTGCCACGAGGGAGCAGGGGAATGTGATTCAGCCCCAGCATTTT. Amino acids: CATREQGNVIQPQHF.

V is TRBV20-1 and J is TRBJ2-1; TRBD2 aligns across 9 bases. The V and J ends lost 6 bases and 4 bases, in that order; junction bases with no gene match: 10. The CDR3 is 15 amino acids. Germline V CDR1 and CDR2: DFQATT, SNEGSKA (reference sequence). The CDR3 DNA follows: TGCAGTGCGGCAACGACTAGCGGTTATTACAATGAGCAGTTCTTC. It specifies CSAATTSGYYNEQFF.

The J gene is TRBJ2-1, the V gene TRBV6-5; TRBD1 aligns across 7 bases. From germline, CDR1 is MNHEY and CDR2 SVGAGI. The CDR3 has 12 amino acids. V was clipped by 4 bases and J by 7 bases; unmatched bases: 1. CDR3 protein: CASSFRGNEQFF. The CDR3 DNA follows: TGTGCCAGCAGTTTCAGGGGGAATGAGCAGTTCTTC.